This TCR beta chain was documented in a study of metastatic and nonmetastatic thyroid tumors. In the original workflow: The authors used CDR3 differences across clinicopathological groups to build a distant-metastasis classifier for papillary thyroid cancer. TCRdb re-clonotyped the PCR reads through MiXCR. For this entry, the V and J calls and clone size follow TCRdb and not the study's own pipeline. This table has tens of thousands of clones, about 20% appearing once. Thyroid surgery had not been preceded by any treatment in any patient. Worth noting for this clone: The junction departs from germline at one end; a sequencing error may be responsible. Other DNA sequences in this specimen translate into the identical CDR3.

Germline V CDR1 and CDR2: SGHVS, FQNEAQ. This CDR3 has 13 amino acids. This sequence originates from a female donor with papillary thyroid cancer or a benign thyroid nodule (not recorded which). Some clones in this sample may be carry-over from other donors' samples. The chain uses TRBV7-8 and TRBJ1-2, with 8 bases that match TRBD1. Sequenced sample: tumor tissue. Here the CDR3 DNA reads TGTGCCAGCAGTTTAGGACAGGGCTATGGCTACACCTTC. The encoded protein is CASSLGQGYGYTF. Full variable domain (remainder filled in from reference TRBV7-8 and TRBJ1-2): GAGVSQSPRYKVAKRGQDVALRCDPISGHVSLFWYQQALGQGPEFLTYFQNEAQLDKSGLPSDRFFAERPEGSVSTLKIQRTQQEDSAVYLCASSLGQGYGYTFGSGTRLTVV.